This T cell receptor beta chain was retrieved from a study of blood T cell repertoires in COVID-19. Clones were sequenced by immunoSEQ multiplex PCR, and TCRdb holds only the in-frame ones, with some missing. The data show 250,000 to 300,000 clones, with approximately 80% seen just once and over 2.5% held by the top ten. The CDR3 consists of 15 residues. V lost 5 bases to trimming and J lost 12 bases; unmatched junction nucleotides: 13. Germline V gene lookup returns CDR1 SGHTA and CDR2 FQGNSA. The sample comprised peripheral blood. The chain uses TRBV7-2 and TRBJ2-7; 13 positions agree with TRBD2. This TCR was recovered from a woman aged 55-69 years with active or convalescent COVID-19. For the CDR3, the DNA is TGTGCCAGCAGCCCAGGACTAGCGGGGGCTACGATCACGTACTTC. As protein: CASSPGLAGATITYF.